This T cell receptor (beta chain) was found in a study of T cell repertoires in cytomegalovirus infection. About the study: It was recently identified HLA-C-restricted and well-studied HLA-B-restricted CMV epitopes that the study used. The public TCR beta signatures pointed to both CMV infection and matching HLA type.

The V gene lost 5 bases and the J gene lost 5 bases, with 6 bases spanning the gap. Germline CDR1 reads SGHTA; CDR2 reads FQGNSA. This CDR3 contains 12 residues. This clonotype showed up many times. The target antigen is unknown. TCRdb re-derived calls from the reads in MiXCR, one entry per CDR3 protein. Among 250,000 to 300,000 distinct CDR3 sequences listed, approximately 22% were seen once. The chain joins TRBV7-2 to TRBJ2-2; D not certain. The receptor was isolated from a human donor in good health (CMV status not recorded). Some clones in this sample may be carry-over from other donors' samples. The sample in question was cultured PBMCs, obtained from culture after CMV antigen stimulation. In DNA form, the CDR3 reads TGTGCCAGCAGCCATCTGACCGGGGAGCTGTTTTTT. This encodes CASSHLTGELFF.